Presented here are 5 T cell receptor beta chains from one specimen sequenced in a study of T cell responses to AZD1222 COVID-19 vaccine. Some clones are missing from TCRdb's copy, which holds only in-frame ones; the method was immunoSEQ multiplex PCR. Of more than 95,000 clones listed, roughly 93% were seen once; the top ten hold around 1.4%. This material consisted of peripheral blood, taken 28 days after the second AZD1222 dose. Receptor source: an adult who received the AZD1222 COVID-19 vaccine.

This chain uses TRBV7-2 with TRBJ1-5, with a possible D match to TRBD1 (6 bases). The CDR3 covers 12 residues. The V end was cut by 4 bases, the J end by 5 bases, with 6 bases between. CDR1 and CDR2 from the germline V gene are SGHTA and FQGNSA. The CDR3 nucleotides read TGTGCCAGCAGCTACAGGGATCAGCCCCAGCATTTT. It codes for CASSYRDQPQHF.

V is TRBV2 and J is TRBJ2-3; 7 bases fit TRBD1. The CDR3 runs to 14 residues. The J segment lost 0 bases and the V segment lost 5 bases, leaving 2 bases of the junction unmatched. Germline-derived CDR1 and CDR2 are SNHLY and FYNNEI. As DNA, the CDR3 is TGTGCCAGCAGTTCGGGACAGAGCACAGATACGCAGTATTTT. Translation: CASSSGQSTDTQYF.

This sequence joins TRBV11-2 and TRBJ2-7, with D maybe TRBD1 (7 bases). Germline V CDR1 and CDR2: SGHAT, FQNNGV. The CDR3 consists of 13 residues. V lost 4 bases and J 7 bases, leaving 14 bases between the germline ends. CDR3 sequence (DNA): TGTGCCAGCAGCTCAAAACAGGGGAGGGAGCAGTACTTC. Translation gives CASSSKQGREQYF. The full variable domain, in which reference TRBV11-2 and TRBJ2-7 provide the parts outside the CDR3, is EAGVAQSPRYKIIEKRQSVAFWCNPISGHATLYWYQQILGQGPKLLIQFQNNGVVDDSQLPKDRFSAERLKGVDSTLKIQPAKLEDSAVYLCASSSKQGREQYFGPGTRLTVT.

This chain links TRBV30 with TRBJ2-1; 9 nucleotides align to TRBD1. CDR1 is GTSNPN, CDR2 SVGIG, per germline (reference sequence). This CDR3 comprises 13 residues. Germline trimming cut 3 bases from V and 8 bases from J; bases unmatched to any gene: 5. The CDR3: CAWRETGGDEQFF. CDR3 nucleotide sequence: TGTGCCTGGAGGGAGACAGGGGGGGATGAGCAGTTCTTC.

In DNA form, the CDR3 reads TGTGCCACCAGGGGGTTGGCCAGGGGAGGGGCCGGGGAGCTGTTTTTT. This sequence encodes CATRGLARGGAGELFF. The chain carries TRBV27 and TRBJ2-2; D is tentatively TRBD1 or TRBD2 (7 bases each). The germline V gene encodes CDR1 MNHEY and CDR2 SMNVEV (reference sequence). This CDR3 spans 16 amino acids. Trimming took 10 bases from V and 6 from J, leaving 24 bases between them.